The entry that follows covers one T cell receptor (beta chain) sequence. The antigen is not known. This specimen comes from a study of regulatory T cells in long-lasting Graves disease. The study's findings and limits: Accuracy was possibly reduced by small sample size. Compared with new cases, persistent Graves' patients showed reduced TCR diversity. Persistent disease preferred TRBV28, TRBJ1-2 and TRBJ2-5.

This CDR3 contains 14 residues. Trimming cost V 7 bases and J 4 bases, with 17 bases left between them. CDR1 MNHEY and CDR2 SMNVEV come from the germline V gene (reference sequence). Sequencing libraries for TCR beta were prepared with iRepertoire HTBI primers and Arm-PCR of CDR3 regions. MiXCR, run by TCRdb on the multiplex PCR reads, gives a single entry per CDR3 protein. The table shows 390,000 or so distinct CDR3 sequences, with approximately 25% occurring only once. As to time point: persistent/refractory GD, antithyroid drugs over 5 years with positive TRAb. TCR sequences were obtained from RNA taken from PBMCs. Around 9.9 milliliters of peripheral blood went into EDTA tubes.

The sequence derives from a woman in her thirties or forties with Graves disease. The sequenced sample was peripheral blood mononuclear cells (PBMCs), obtained when the disease was refractory, from a patient treated with antithyroid drugs. The V call is TRBV27, the J call TRBJ2-7; D perhaps matches TRBD1 (5 bases). The CDR3, as DNA: TGTGCCAGCAACCGGCAGGGCGTGGGGTACGAGCAGTACTTC. Encoded protein: CASNRQGVGYEQYF.